This is a list of T cell receptor beta chains from one sample in a study of Graves' ophthalmopathy and Graves' hyperthyroidism. TCRdb independently ran MiXCR on the multiplex PCR reads; one entry per CDR3 protein. The sample consists of over a million distinct CDR3 sequences, about two fifths of them appearing once. The sample was peripheral blood or thyroid tissue (not recorded which). The receptors here all came from an adult man with Graves' hyperthyroidism. Each CDR3 is given without its conserved first and last residue. The D gene is left open where the match is weak.

NA | TRBJ1-3 | TRBV29-1 | SGRFSGNTIY
TRBD1 | TRBJ1-5 | TRBV20-1 | SAATGASNQPQH
TRBD1 | TRBJ2-2 | TRBV20-1 | SAKDRPGTGELF
NA | TRBJ1-1 | TRBV4-3 | ASSQDRWDFNTEAF
NA | TRBJ1-6 | TRBV2 | ASSEGLPTSPLH
TRBD2 | TRBJ2-7 | TRBV7-8 | ASSLGGSRGEQY
NA | TRBJ2-7 | TRBV20-1 | SATPRSGYEQY
TRBD1 | TRBJ1-2 | TRBV4-2 | ASSQDGTGGNYGYT
TRBD1 | TRBJ1-5 | TRBV6-6 | ASSFAGGSSAWPQH
TRBD1 | TRBJ1-1 | TRBV10-3 | AIRTGTGVTEAF
NA | TRBJ1-5 | TRBV7-8 | ASSLGWLGQPQH
TRBD1 | TRBJ1-1 | TRBV29-1 | SGTPGTANTEAF
TRBD2 | TRBJ2-5 | TRBV20-1 | SGSRVAGNQETQY
NA | TRBJ1-5 | TRBV4-3 | ASSQDGQGGGQPQH
TRBD1 | TRBJ1-1 | TRBV6-2/TRBV6-3 | ASSWDSMSTEAF
NA | TRBJ1-1 | TRBV5-1 | ASSAMGDEAF
TRBD2 | TRBJ2-7 | TRBV5-6 | ASSFFSGGAAYEQY
NA | TRBJ2-7 | TRBV6-5 | ARRTSAREQY
NA | TRBJ2-5 | TRBV9 | ASSSGAYPEETQY
NA | TRBJ2-7 | TRBV29-1 | SVEAWGGSYEQY
NA | TRBJ1-2 | TRBV5-1 | ASSYYPTDATYGYT
NA | TRBJ1-5 | TRBV10-3 | ASNRRGGGQPQH
NA | TRBJ1-5 | TRBV28 | ASSVDGLSNQPQH
NA | TRBJ1-1 | TRBV2 | ASSGVPEGVAF
NA | TRBJ2-2 | TRBV7-2 | ASSLGEVGELF
TRBD2 | TRBJ2-7 | TRBV2 | ASREGLAGNYEQY
NA | TRBJ1-1 | TRBV3-1 | ASSQKGGRSTEAF
NA | TRBJ2-7 | TRBV27 | ASRAGVGEQY
NA | TRBJ2-2 | TRBV4-2 | ASSQGTTGELF
NA | TRBJ2-7 | TRBV14 | ASRKGLSSYEQY
NA | TRBJ1-1 | TRBV6-5 | ASSYAHLGGQAF
NA | TRBJ1-1 | TRBV12-3/TRBV12-4 | ASSLVRKKEAF
TRBD1 | TRBJ2-2 | TRBV10-3 | AISLRQGWTGELF
NA | TRBJ2-7 | TRBV20-1 | SARDGPGHEQY
NA | TRBJ1-2 | TRBV29-1 | SVDSSAGYT
NA | TRBJ1-3 | TRBV4-1 | ASSQDRANGNTIY
NA | TRBJ2-2 | TRBV6-5 | ASLVQMTGELF
TRBD1 | TRBJ2-5 | TRBV20-1 | SARGQGLSETQY
TRBD1 | TRBJ2-7 | TRBV9 | ASSSGTGGVEQY
NA | TRBJ2-6 | TRBV5-1 | ASSFRQLSGANVLT
NA | TRBJ1-1 | TRBV20-1 | SARAAGVLNTEAF
NA | TRBJ2-7 | TRBV5-1 | ASSPGTAYEHY
TRBD1 | TRBJ2-7 | TRBV10-3 | ATRAGTGSYEQY